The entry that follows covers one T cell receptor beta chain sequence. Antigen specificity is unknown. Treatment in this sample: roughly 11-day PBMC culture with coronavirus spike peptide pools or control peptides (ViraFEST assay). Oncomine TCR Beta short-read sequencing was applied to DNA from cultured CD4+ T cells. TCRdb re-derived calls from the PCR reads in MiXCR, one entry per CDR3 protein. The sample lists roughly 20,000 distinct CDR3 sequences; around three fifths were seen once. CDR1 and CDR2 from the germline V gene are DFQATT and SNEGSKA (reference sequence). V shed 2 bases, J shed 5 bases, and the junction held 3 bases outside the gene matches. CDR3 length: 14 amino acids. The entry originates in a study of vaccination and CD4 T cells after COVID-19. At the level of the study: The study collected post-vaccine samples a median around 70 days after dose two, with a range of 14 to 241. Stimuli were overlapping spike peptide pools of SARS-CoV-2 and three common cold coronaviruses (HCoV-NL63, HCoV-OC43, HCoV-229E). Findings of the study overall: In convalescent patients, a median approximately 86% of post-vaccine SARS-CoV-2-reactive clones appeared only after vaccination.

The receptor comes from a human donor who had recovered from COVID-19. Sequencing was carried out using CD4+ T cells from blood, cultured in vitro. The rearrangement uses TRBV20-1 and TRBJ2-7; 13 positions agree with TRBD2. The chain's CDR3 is CSARRTSGSNEQYF. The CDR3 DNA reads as TGCAGTGCTAGAAGGACTAGCGGGAGTAACGAGCAGTACTTC.